Shown below are 27 T cell receptor beta chains from a single sample sequenced in a study of spatial heterogeneity in lung cancer. Regarding time point: sample taken at primary tumor resection. Whole RNA, which was extracted from tumor, nontumor lung tissue or frozen PBMC, was sequenced without any cell sorting. TCRdb passed the 5' RACE reads through MiXCR, listing each CDR3 protein once. The sample includes 22,000 or so distinct CDR3 sequences, 4.6% of them seen just once. The sequenced sample was PBMCs, obtained at surgery. These receptors were collected from a male donor with early-stage non-small cell lung cancer.

This clonotype was recorded at least ten times. V usage is TRBV6-5 and J usage is TRBJ2-4; no clear D. The V gene lost 7 bases and the J gene lost 0 bases, with 10 bases spanning the gap. Germline V gene lookup returns CDR1 MNHEY and CDR2 SVGAGI. The CDR3 has 14 residues. CDR3 protein: CASMRSLAKNIQYF. The DNA for the CDR3 is TGTGCCAGCATGAGGAGCCTAGCCAAAAACATTCAGTACTTC.

This clonotype was found many times. The chain uses TRBV12-3 or TRBV12-4 and TRBJ2-3; 9 bases align to TRBD2. This CDR3 is built from 18 residues. V dropped 7 bases and J dropped 1; count of bases not matched to a gene: 15. This CDR3 is CASTPRGTAGGRTDTQYF. CDR3 DNA: TGTGCCAGCACCCCAAGGGGGACAGCGGGAGGTCGCACAGATACGCAGTATTTT.

The chain joins TRBV5-1 to TRBJ1-5; TRBD1 might be the D (5 bases). V was clipped by 4 bases and J by 0 bases, with 8 bases between them. Germline CDR1 reads SGHRS; CDR2 reads YFSETQ. This CDR3 region has 14 residues. CDR3 sequence: CASSPGGSNQPQHF. For the CDR3, the DNA is TGCGCCAGCAGCCCGGGGGGTAGCAATCAGCCCCAGCATTTT.

The sample holds many counts of this clonotype. The V and J genes are TRBV30 and TRBJ1-5, with D possibly being TRBD1 (6 bases). V gave up 1 base and J gave up 7 bases, with 11 bases separating them. The CDR3 consists of 13 residues. Per germline, CDR1 GTSNPN and CDR2 SVGIG (reference sequence). The CDR3 DNA reads TGTGCCTGGAGTGCTGAGGGGGGGCAGCCCCAGCATTTT. This sequence encodes CAWSAEGGQPQHF.

This clonotype was detected ten times or more. This sequence joins TRBV28 and TRBJ1-5; D is unresolved. With 6 bases removed from V and 4 bases from J, the gap between germline ends came to 7 bases. Germline V gene lookup returns CDR1 MDHEN and CDR2 SYDVKM. CDR3 length: 12 residues. CDR3 coding DNA: TGTGCCAGCAGGGAGCGTAATCAGCCCCAGCATTTT. Protein product: CASRERNQPQHF.

The chain recombines TRBV4-2 with TRBJ1-1; D is uncertain. The CDR3 covers 14 residues. CDR1 is LGHNA, CDR2 YNFKEQ, per germline. The germline V and J ends were trimmed by 4 bases and 6 bases, with 15 bases remaining between them. CDR3 protein: CASSRGGRTAEAFF. The CDR3 DNA is TGTGCCAGCAGCCGGGGAGGCAGGACTGCTGAAGCTTTCTTT.

This clonotype appeared many times. This sequence joins TRBV20-1 and TRBJ2-7, with 7 bases aligning to TRBD2. Germline V lookup: CDR1 DFQATT, CDR2 SNEGSKA (reference sequence). The V and J ends lost 3 bases and 6 bases, in that order; junction bases with no gene match: 11. The CDR3 has 14 amino acids. The CDR3 is CSASAQGREGEQYF. In DNA form, the CDR3 reads TGCAGTGCTAGTGCCCAGGGCAGGGAGGGCGAGCAGTACTTC.

This clonotype was seen many times. This rearrangement joins TRBV15 to TRBJ2-7, with a possible D match to TRBD2 (6 bases). Per the germline V gene, CDR1 is LNHNV and CDR2 is YYDKDF (reference sequence). The CDR3 runs 14 residues. V gave up 1 base and J gave up 0 bases, with 7 bases separating them. The CDR3 nucleotides read TGTGCCACCAGCAGAGCGGGAGCCTCCTACGAGCAGTACTTC. Its translation is CATSRAGASYEQYF.

This clonotype was seen repeatedly, ten times or more. This chain joins TRBV12-3 or TRBV12-4 and TRBJ2-5; 8 bases are a match to TRBD1. The ends lost 4 bases at V and 3 bases at J; junction bases unmatched: 7. The length of the CDR3 is 15 residues. The CDR3 reads CASSSRGGQEETQYF. CDR3 nucleotide sequence: TGTGCCAGCAGTTCCCGAGGGGGACAGGAAGAGACCCAGTACTTC.

Many counts were recorded for this clonotype. The V call is TRBV7-9, the J call TRBJ2-3; 11 nucleotides align to TRBD2. This CDR3 has 17 amino acids. With 1 base clipped from V and 6 bases from J, the junction kept 9 bases outside the gene matches. CDR1 is SEHNR, CDR2 FQNEAQ, per germline (reference sequence). The CDR3 here is CASSLDGTSGSWDTQYF. The DNA of the CDR3 is TGTGCCAGCAGCTTAGACGGGACTAGCGGTTCTTGGGATACGCAGTATTTT.

This clonotype has at least ten counts. V usage is TRBV5-1 and J usage is TRBJ2-5; a possible D gene is TRBD2 (6 bases). Deletions cut 7 bases from V and 7 bases from J, with 8 bases between. Germline V gene sequence: CDR1 SGHRS, CDR2 YFSETQ. This CDR3 has 10 residues. The CDR3 bases are TGCGCCAGCCAGGAGGGGACCCAGTACTTC. As protein: CASQEGTQYF.

This clonotype was counted many times. This chain joins TRBV6-2 or TRBV6-3 and TRBJ2-1; no clear D gene. Germline V lookup: CDR1 MNHEY, CDR2 SVGEGT. The CDR3 runs to 11 residues. V dropped 10 bases and J dropped 4 bases, with 8 bases sitting between them. The CDR3 DNA sequence: TGTGCCACCCGATTATACAATGAGCAGTTCTTC. Encoded protein: CATRLYNEQFF.

This clonotype was recorded many times. The chain has TRBV6-1 and TRBJ1-5, with TRBD1 matching over 7 bases. J lost 6 bases, V lost 5 bases, and 13 bases had no gene match. The CDR3 sequence is 16 residues long. Germline assignment: CDR1 MNHNS and CDR2 SASEGT. CDR3 protein: CASSLHRGWGTQPQHF. The CDR3 nucleotides read TGTGCCAGCAGTCTCCACAGGGGCTGGGGAACTCAGCCCCAGCATTTT.

There are many counts of this clonotype. The V call is TRBV7-9, the J call TRBJ1-5, with a weak D call TRBD1 (5 bases). The CDR3 sequence is 16 residues long. Trimming shortened V by 1 base and J by 4 bases, and 14 bases separated the two germline ends. Germline assignment: CDR1 SEHNR and CDR2 FQNEAQ (reference sequence). The CDR3 sequence is CASSLVLGGWNQPQHF. The CDR3 bases are TGTGCCAGCAGCTTAGTGTTGGGGGGATGGAATCAGCCCCAGCATTTT.

This clonotype was detected many times. This chain joins TRBV7-2 and TRBJ2-5; D gene uncertain. Trimming removed 1 base at V and 2 bases at J, with 11 bases between. The CDR3 length is 15 residues. CDR1 is SGHTA, CDR2 FQGNSA, per germline. The CDR3 reads CASSLGSGKQETQYF. CDR3 in DNA: TGTGCCAGCAGCTTAGGGTCCGGTAAACAAGAGACCCAGTACTTC.

The V call is TRBV5-1, the J call TRBJ2-7, with 9 bases that match TRBD1. The CDR3 sequence is 17 residues long. J gave up 2 bases and V 1 base, and 10 bases lay outside the gene matches. Germline-derived CDR1 and CDR2 are SGHRS and YFSETQ. CDR3 sequence (DNA): TGCGCCAGCAGCTTGATATATGGGACAGGGTCGACCTACGAGCAGTACTTC. It translates to CASSLIYGTGSTYEQYF.

At least ten counts were recorded for this clonotype. The chain combines TRBV4-2 with TRBJ2-3; TRBD1 agrees at 8 bases. The junction had 1 base not matched to a gene; V was cut back by 0 bases and J by 5 bases. Germline CDR1 LGHNA, CDR2 YNFKEQ. This CDR3 region has 14 residues. The CDR3 nucleotides read TGTGCCAGCAGCCAAGATACAGGGGGAGATACGCAGTATTTT. Its translation: CASSQDTGGDTQYF.

This clonotype has only a few counts. The rearrangement joins TRBV20-1 to TRBJ2-3; maybe TRBD2 (6 bases). Germline values: CDR1 DFQATT, CDR2 SNEGSKA (reference sequence). This CDR3 has 17 residues. Trimming stripped 0 bases from V and 0 bases from J, with 16 bases between. The CDR3 DNA is TGCAGTGCTAGAGAGGGGGGTCTTAGGGCTAGCACAGATACGCAGTATTTT. Its translation: CSAREGGLRASTDTQYF.

The sample holds many counts of this clonotype. The gene calls are TRBV29-1 and TRBJ1-2; D is uncertain. Per germline, CDR1 SQVTM and CDR2 ANQGSEA. This CDR3 has 12 residues. V gave up 4 bases and J gave up 12 bases, with 18 bases separating them. CDR3 sequence: CSVAGPVVVDTF. In nucleotides, the CDR3 is TGCAGCGTTGCAGGCCCGGTGGTAGTAGACACCTTC.

This clonotype was detected many times. V usage is TRBV5-1 and J usage is TRBJ2-7; D is undetermined. The CDR3 totals 13 residues. The V gene's germline CDR1 is SGHRS and CDR2 YFSETQ. Trimming shortened V by 0 bases and J by 4 bases, and 8 bases separated the two germline ends. This CDR3 reads CASSLEQGYEQYF. CDR3 in DNA: TGCGCCAGCAGCTTGGAACAAGGGTACGAGCAGTACTTC.

The J gene is TRBJ1-1, the V gene TRBV5-1; D remains unclear. Germline CDR1 reads SGHRS; CDR2 reads YFSETQ. V was trimmed by 1 base and J by 6 bases, leaving 10 bases between them. The CDR3 runs 13 residues. CDR3 nucleotide sequence: TGCGCCAGCAGCTTGACGGAGGGCGCTGAAGCTTTCTTT. Residues: CASSLTEGAEAFF. The full variable domain, in which reference TRBV5-1 and TRBJ1-1 provide the parts outside the CDR3, is KAGVTQTPRYLIKTRGQQVTLSCSPISGHRSVSWYQQTPGQGLQFLFEYFSETQRNKGNFPGRFSGRQFSNSRSEMNVSTLELGDSALYLCASSLTEGAEAFFGQGTRLTVV.

The V gene is TRBV12-3 or TRBV12-4, the J gene TRBJ1-6; D gene unclear. V dropped 6 bases and J dropped 7 bases, with 10 bases sitting between them. There are 13 residues in the CDR3. The CDR3 reads CASSLNPNSPLHF. The CDR3 DNA follows: TGTGCCAGCAGCCTAAACCCGAATTCACCCCTCCACTTT.

This clonotype appeared many times. The V and J genes are TRBV2 and TRBJ2-1, with D unresolved. Germline V gene lookup returns CDR1 SNHLY and CDR2 FYNNEI. The CDR3 contains 12 residues. The V and J ends lost 5 bases and 6 bases respectively, with 8 bases between them. The CDR3 protein is CASSPRFNEQFF. CDR3 nucleotide sequence: TGTGCCAGCAGTCCGCGGTTCAATGAGCAGTTCTTC.

The rearrangement links TRBV7-9 to TRBJ2-7; no definite D call. CDR3 length: 12 residues. Germline assignment: CDR1 SEHNR and CDR2 FQNEAQ (reference sequence). The V end was cut by 2 bases, the J end by 5 bases, with 7 bases between. This CDR3 is CASSLSQHEQYF. DNA for the CDR3: TGTGCCAGCAGCTTATCTCAACACGAGCAGTACTTC.

This clonotype was seen a handful of times. V and J are TRBV3-1 and TRBJ2-5; D ambiguous. Per germline, CDR1 LGHDT and CDR2 YNNKEL (reference sequence). V lost 1 base to trimming and J lost 7 bases, with 7 bases between them. This CDR3 contains 12 residues. The chain's CDR3 is CASSQGWGTQYF. CDR3 coding DNA: TGTGCCAGCAGCCAAGGATGGGGGACCCAGTACTTC.

This clonotype was picked up many times. The chain carries TRBV28 and TRBJ2-5; the D is unclear. Between the trimmed V and J ends, which lost 6 bases and 1 base, there was a span of 9 bases. The CDR3 contains 13 residues. The germline gives CDR1 MDHEN, CDR2 SYDVKM. CDR3 region: CASSPASQETQYF. The CDR3 nucleotides are TGTGCCAGCAGCCCCGCAAGCCAAGAGACCCAGTACTTC. The full variable domain, rest sourced from reference TRBV28 and TRBJ2-5, is DVKVTQSSRYLVKRTGEKVFLECVQDMDHENMFWYRQDPGLGLRLIYFSYDVKMKEKGDIPEGYSVSREKKERFSLILESASTNQTSMYLCASSPASQETQYFGPGTRLLVL.

This clonotype rates as medium-sized. The rearrangement joins TRBV19 to TRBJ2-6; D remains ambiguous. The CDR3 sequence is 15 residues long. Trimming removed 1 base from V and 0 bases from J, with 4 bases in between. Germline V gives CDR1 LNHDA, CDR2 SQIVND (reference sequence). The CDR3 protein is CASSIALSGANVLTF. The DNA of the CDR3 is TGTGCCAGTAGTATAGCCCTCTCTGGGGCCAACGTCCTGACTTTC.